Included here is one T cell receptor (beta chain) sequence, with context. Its antigen is undetermined. The sample belongs to a study of human T cells and chemical hapten exposure. Study in general: TCR yield per sample varied, mainly due to pooled library volumes. Study-level points and caveats: TCRs exceeding 1 in 1000 frequency stayed unchanged with DPC sensitization.

There are 16 residues in the CDR3. From germline, CDR1 is SGHRS and CDR2 YFSETQ. The V and J ends lost 0 bases and 3 bases respectively, with 14 bases between them. MiXCR was run by TCRdb on the 5' RACE reads, yielding one entry per CDR3 protein. The repertoire holds approximately 81,000 distinct CDR3 sequences, with about 7.7% as singletons. The authors extracted total RNA from unfractionated whole blood. The clonotype was recovered from a male donor in good health. This rearrangement joins TRBV5-1 to TRBJ2-3; D gene ambiguous. CDR3 nucleotides: TGCGCCAGCAGCTTGGGCTTCAGCTTCCTGACAGATACGCAGTATTTT. It is translated as CASSLGFSFLTDTQYF.